The subject of this entry is one T cell receptor beta chain. Its antigen is currently unknown. The CDR3 sequence is 14 residues long. CDR1 is SGHKS, CDR2 YYEKEE, per germline (reference sequence). Trimming removed 4 bases from V and 5 bases from J; junction bases left unmatched: 4. This sample is drawn from a study of cytomegalovirus exposure and HLA in healthy donors. Study details: Of all 400 or so donors who were genotyped, roughly 83% belonged to the Caucasian-associated ancestry cluster.

The PCR made use of 60 Vbeta and 13 Jbeta primers. Per the original methods: A later analysis tallied approximately 78 million unique TCR beta chains, approximately 10 million of them shared. Profiling relied on immunoSEQ multiplex PCR, and the TCRdb table lists in-frame clones only, not all of them. That table supplies the V and J calls and clone size; D and trimming were determined from the DNA. This sample has a few hundred thousand clones, with about three quarters found just once. The study's findings and limits: As a later analysis revealed, the rate of TCR association differed by HLA locus, with DRB1 most and HLA-C fewest. There were several of the most significant clusters that appeared linked to common viral pathogens in a later analysis.

This TCR came from a woman aged 55-70 years in good health and CMV-seropositive. The sample taken for sequencing was PBMCs. V gene TRBV5-5 combines with J gene TRBJ2-5, with TRBD1 matching over 11 bases. CDR3 sequence: CASSRDRGLETQYF. CDR3 sequence (DNA): TGTGCCAGCAGCAGGGACAGGGGGTTGGAGACCCAGTACTTC.